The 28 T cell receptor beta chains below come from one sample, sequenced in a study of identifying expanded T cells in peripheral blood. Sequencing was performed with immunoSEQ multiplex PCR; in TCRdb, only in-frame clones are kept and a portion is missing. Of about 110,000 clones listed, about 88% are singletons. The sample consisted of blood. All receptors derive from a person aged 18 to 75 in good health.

The CDR3 nucleotides read TGTGCCAGCAGCCAATCGCCGAGGGGCTACAATGAGCAGTTCTTC. This translates into CASSQSPRGYNEQFF. The rearrangement joins TRBV16 to TRBJ2-1; possibly TRBD1 or TRBD2 for D (5 bases each). The CDR3 spans 15 residues. Germline lookup yields CDR1 KGHSY and CDR2 FQNENV. V dropped 0 bases and J dropped 3 bases, with 9 bases sitting between them.

This chain's CDR3 is CASSEVGTEAFF. The CDR3 region has the DNA TGTGCCAGCAGTGAAGTTGGCACTGAAGCTTTCTTT. This chain links TRBV6-1 with TRBJ1-1, with unresolved D. V dropped 1 base and J dropped 4 bases, with 4 bases sitting between them. In germline, CDR1 is MNHNS, CDR2 SASEGT. This CDR3 is built from 12 residues.

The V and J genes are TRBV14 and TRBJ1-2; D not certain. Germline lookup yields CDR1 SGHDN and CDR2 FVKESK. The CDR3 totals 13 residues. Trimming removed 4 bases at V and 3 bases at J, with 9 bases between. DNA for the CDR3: TGTGCCAGCAGCCTGGGTCGGGACTATGGCTACACCTTC. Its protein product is CASSLGRDYGYTF.

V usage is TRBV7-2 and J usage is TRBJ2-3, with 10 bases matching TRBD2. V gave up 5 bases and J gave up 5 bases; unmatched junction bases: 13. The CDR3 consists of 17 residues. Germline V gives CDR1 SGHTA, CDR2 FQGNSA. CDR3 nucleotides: TGTGCCAGCAGCGCACCTAGCGGGGGTTTCGGAGGAGATACGCAGTATTTT. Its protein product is CASSAPSGGFGGDTQYF.

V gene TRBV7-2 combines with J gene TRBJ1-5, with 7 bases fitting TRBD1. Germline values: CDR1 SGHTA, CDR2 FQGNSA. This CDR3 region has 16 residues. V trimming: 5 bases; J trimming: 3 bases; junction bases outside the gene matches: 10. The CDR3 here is CASSVPGGTTNQPQHF. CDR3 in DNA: TGTGCCAGCAGCGTCCCAGGGGGTACTACCAATCAGCCCCAGCATTTT.

The CDR3 protein is CATSRDFPAYSNQPQHF. CDR3 sequence (DNA): TGTGCCACCAGCAGAGATTTTCCAGCTTATAGCAATCAGCCCCAGCATTTT. The rearrangement joins TRBV15 to TRBJ1-5, with unresolved D. This CDR3 has 17 amino acids. The V and J ends lost 0 bases and 0 bases respectively, with 12 bases between them. CDR1 LNHNV and CDR2 YYDKDF come from the germline V gene (reference sequence).

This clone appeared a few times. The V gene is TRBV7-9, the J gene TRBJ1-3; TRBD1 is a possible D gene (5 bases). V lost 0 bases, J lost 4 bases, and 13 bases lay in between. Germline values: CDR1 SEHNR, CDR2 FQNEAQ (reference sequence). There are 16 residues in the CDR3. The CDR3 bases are TGTGCCAGCAGCTTAGCGCTGGGGCTAGGAGGAAACACCATATATTTT. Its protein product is CASSLALGLGGNTIYF.

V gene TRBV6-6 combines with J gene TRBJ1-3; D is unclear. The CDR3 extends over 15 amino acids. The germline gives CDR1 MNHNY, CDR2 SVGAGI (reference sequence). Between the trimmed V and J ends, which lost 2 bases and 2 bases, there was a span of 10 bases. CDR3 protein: CASSYVWETGNTIYF. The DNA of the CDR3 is TGTGCCAGCAGTTACGTGTGGGAAACTGGAAACACCATATATTTT.

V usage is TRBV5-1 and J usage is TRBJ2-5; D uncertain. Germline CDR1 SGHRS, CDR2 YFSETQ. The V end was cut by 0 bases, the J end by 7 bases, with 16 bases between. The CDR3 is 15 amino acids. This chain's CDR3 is CASSLGFMSGGTQYF. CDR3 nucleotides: TGCGCCAGCAGCTTGGGCTTCATGTCCGGTGGGACCCAGTACTTC.

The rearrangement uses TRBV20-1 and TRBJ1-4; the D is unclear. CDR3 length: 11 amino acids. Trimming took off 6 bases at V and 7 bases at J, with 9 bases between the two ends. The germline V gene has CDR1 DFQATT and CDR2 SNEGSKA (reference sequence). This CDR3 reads CSAPVGEKLFF. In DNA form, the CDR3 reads TGCAGTGCACCCGTGGGTGAAAAACTGTTTTTT.

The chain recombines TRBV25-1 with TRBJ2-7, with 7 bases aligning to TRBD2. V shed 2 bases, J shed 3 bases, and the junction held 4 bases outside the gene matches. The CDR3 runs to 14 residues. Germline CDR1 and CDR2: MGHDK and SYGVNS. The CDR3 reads CASSELGGSYEQYF. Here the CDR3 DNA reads TGTGCCAGCAGTGAACTCGGGGGGAGCTACGAGCAGTACTTC.

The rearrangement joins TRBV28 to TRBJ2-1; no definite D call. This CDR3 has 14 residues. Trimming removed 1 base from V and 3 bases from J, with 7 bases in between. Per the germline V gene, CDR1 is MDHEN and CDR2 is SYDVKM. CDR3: CASSLFGFYNEQFF. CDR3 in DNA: TGTGCCAGCAGTTTATTTGGGTTCTACAATGAGCAGTTCTTC.

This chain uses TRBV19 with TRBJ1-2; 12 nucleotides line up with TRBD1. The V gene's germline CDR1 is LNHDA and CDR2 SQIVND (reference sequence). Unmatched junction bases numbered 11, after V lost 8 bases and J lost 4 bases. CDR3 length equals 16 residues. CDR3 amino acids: CASLGTGGARAYGYTF. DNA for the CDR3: TGTGCCAGTCTGGGGACAGGGGGCGCACGGGCCTATGGCTACACCTTC.

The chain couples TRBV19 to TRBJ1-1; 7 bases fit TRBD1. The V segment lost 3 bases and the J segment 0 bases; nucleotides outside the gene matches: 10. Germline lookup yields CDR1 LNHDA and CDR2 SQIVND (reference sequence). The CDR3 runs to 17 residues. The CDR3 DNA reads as TGTGCCAGTAGTATGGGACAGACTGACAACCTGAACACTGAAGCTTTCTTT. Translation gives CASSMGQTDNLNTEAFF.

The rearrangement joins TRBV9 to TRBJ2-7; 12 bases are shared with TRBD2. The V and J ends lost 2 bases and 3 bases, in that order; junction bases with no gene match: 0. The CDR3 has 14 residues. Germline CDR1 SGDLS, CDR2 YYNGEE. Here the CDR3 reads CASSVTSGSYEQYF. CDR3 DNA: TGTGCCAGCAGCGTGACTAGCGGGAGCTACGAGCAGTACTTC.

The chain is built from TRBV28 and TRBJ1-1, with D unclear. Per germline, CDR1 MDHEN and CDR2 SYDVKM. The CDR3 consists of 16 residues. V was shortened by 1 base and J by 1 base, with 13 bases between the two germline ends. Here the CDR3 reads CASSLLGLAGNTEAFF. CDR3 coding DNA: TGTGCCAGCAGTTTATTAGGGTTGGCGGGGAACACTGAAGCTTTCTTT.

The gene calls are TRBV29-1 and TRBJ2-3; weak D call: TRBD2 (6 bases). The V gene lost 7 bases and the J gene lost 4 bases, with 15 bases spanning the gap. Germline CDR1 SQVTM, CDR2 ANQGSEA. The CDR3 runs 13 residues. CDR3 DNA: TGCAGCGAAGGAGGGCATGCGGCAGATACGCAGTATTTT. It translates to CSEGGHAADTQYF.

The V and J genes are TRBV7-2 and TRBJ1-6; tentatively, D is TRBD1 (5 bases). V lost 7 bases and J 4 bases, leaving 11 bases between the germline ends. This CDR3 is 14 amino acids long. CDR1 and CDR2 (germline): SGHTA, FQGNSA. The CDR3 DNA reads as TGTGCCAGCATCAGGGACCCATATAATTCACCCCTCCACTTT. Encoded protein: CASIRDPYNSPLHF.

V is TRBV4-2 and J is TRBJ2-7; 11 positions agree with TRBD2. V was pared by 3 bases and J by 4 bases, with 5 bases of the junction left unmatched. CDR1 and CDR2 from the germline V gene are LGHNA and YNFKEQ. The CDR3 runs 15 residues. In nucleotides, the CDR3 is TGTGCCAGCAGCCAGAGACTAGCGGGGCTTTACGAGCAGTACTTC. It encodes CASSQRLAGLYEQYF.

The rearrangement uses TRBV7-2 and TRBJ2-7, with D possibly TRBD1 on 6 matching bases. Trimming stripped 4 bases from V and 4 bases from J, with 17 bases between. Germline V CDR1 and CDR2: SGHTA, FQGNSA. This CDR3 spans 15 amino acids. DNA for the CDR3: TGTGCCAGCAGCTCCGCTGGGCAGGGGTTTTACGAGCAGTACTTC. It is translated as CASSSAGQGFYEQYF.

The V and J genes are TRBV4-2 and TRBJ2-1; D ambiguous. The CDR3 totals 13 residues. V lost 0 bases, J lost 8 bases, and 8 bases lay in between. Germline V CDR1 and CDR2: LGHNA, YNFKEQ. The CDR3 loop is CASSQDLEYEQFF. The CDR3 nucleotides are TGTGCCAGCAGCCAAGATCTAGAGTATGAGCAGTTCTTC.

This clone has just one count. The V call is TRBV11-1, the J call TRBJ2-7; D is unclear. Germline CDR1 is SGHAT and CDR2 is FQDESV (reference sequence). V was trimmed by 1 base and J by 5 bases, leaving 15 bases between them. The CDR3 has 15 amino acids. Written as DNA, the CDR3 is TGTGCCAGCAGCTTAGTGGCCCGGAGCGTAGACGAGCAGTACTTC. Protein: CASSLVARSVDEQYF.

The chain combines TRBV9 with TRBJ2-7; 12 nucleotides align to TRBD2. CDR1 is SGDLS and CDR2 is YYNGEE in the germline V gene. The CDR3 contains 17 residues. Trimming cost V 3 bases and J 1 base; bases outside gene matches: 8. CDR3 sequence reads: CASSALELAGGSYEQYF. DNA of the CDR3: TGTGCCAGCAGCGCCCTTGAACTAGCGGGGGGATCCTACGAGCAGTACTTC.

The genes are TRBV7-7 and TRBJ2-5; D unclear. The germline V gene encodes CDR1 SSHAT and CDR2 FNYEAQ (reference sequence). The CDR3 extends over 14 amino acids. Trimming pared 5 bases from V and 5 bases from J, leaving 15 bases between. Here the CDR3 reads CASSLSPNKETQYF. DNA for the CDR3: TGTGCCAGCAGCCTATCTCCAAACAAGGAGACCCAGTACTTC. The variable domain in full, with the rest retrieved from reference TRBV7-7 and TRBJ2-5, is GAGVSQSPRYKVTKRGQDVTLRCDPISSHATLYWYQQALGQGPEFLTYFNYEAQPDKSGLPSDRFSAERPEGSISTLTIQRTEQRDSAMYRCASSLSPNKETQYFGPGTRLLVL.

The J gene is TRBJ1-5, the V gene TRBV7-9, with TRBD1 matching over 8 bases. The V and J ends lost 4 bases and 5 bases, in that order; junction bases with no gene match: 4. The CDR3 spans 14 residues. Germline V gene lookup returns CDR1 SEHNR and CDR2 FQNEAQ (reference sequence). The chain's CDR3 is CASSSDRDHQPQHF. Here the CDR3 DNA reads TGTGCCAGCAGCTCGGACAGGGATCATCAGCCCCAGCATTTT.

CDR3 nucleotides: TGTGCCAGTAAACTAGCGGGAGGCCCGAACACCGGGGAGCTGTTTTTT. Protein: CASKLAGGPNTGELFF. The V and J genes are TRBV19 and TRBJ2-2; 12 nucleotides line up with TRBD2. The CDR3 sequence is 16 residues long. V dropped 7 bases and J dropped 0; count of bases not matched to a gene: 3. Germline V gene lookup returns CDR1 LNHDA and CDR2 SQIVND (reference sequence).

CDR3 DNA: TGTGCCAGCAGCTTTCATGGAGCTTTCTTT. Protein product: CASSFHGAFF. The chain employs TRBV5-5 and TRBJ1-1; no definite D call. Germline assignment: CDR1 SGHKS and CDR2 YYEKEE (reference sequence). Trimming shortened V by 2 bases and J by 10 bases, and 6 bases separated the two germline ends. This CDR3 has 10 residues. The entire variable domain, with the rest obtained from reference TRBV5-5 and TRBJ1-1, is as follows: DAGVTQSPTHLIKTRGQQVTLRCSPISGHKSVSWYQQVLGQGPQFIFQYYEKEERGRGNFPDRFSARQFPNYSSELNVNALLLGDSALYLCASSFHGAFFGQGTRLTVV.

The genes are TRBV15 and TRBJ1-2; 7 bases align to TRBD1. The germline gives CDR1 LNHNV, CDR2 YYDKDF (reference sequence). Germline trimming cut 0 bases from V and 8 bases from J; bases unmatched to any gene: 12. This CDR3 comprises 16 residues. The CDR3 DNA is TGTGCCACCAGCAGAGATCCAGGGGACAGCATACTGGGCTACACCTTC. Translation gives CATSRDPGDSILGYTF.